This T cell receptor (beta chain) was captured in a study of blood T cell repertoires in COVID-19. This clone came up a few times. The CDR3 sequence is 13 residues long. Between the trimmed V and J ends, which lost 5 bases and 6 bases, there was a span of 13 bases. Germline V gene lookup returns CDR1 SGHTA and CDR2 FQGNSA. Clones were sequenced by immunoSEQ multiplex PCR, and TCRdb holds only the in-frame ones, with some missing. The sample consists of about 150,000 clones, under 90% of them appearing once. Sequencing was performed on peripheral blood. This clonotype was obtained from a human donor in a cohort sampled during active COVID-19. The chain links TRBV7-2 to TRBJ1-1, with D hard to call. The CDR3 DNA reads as TGTGCCAGCAGCCCATGGGCTGAATCTGAAGCTTTCTTT. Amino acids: CASSPWAESEAFF.